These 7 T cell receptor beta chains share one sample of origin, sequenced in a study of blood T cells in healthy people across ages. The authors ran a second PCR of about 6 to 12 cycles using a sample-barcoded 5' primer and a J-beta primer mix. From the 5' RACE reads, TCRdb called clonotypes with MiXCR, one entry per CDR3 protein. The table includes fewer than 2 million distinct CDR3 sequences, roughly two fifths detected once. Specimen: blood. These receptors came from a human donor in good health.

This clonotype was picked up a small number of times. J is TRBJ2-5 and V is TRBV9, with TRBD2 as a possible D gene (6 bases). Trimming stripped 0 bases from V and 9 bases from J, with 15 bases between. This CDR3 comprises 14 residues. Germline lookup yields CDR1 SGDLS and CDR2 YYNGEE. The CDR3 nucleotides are TGTGCCAGCAGCGTAGATTCCCCGGGGGAGGCCCAGTACTTC. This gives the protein CASSVDSPGEAQYF.

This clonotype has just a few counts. The CDR3 loop is CASSYIGGRNQPQHF. The CDR3 nucleotides read TGTGCCAGCAGCTACATTGGAGGGAGGAATCAGCCCCAGCATTTT. The chain carries TRBV7-2 and TRBJ1-5; no firm D call. The CDR3 length is 15 residues. Per the germline V gene, CDR1 is SGHTA and CDR2 is FQGNSA. V was clipped by 4 bases and J by 4 bases, with 14 bases between them.

CDR3 region: CASSDISRPTQYF. The CDR3 bases are TGTGCCAGCAGCGACATATCACGACCAACGCAGTATTTT. The genes are TRBV6-1 and TRBJ2-3; no clear D. This CDR3 spans 13 amino acids. Germline CDR1 reads MNHNS; CDR2 reads SASEGT. Between the trimmed V and J ends, which lost 6 bases and 9 bases, there was a span of 16 bases.

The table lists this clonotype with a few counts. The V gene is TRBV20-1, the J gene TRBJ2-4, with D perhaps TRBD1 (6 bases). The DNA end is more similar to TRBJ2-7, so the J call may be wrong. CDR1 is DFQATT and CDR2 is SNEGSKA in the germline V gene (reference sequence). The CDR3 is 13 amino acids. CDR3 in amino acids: CSAGGGPTYEQYF. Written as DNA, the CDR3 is TGCAGTGCTGGTGGGGGCCCAACCTACGAGCAGTACTTC.

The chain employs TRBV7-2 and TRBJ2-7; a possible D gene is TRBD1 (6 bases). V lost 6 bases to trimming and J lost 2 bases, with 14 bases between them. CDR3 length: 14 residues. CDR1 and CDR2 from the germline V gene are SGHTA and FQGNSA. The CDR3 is CTSSVGHLTYEQYF. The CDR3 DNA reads TGTACCAGCAGTGTGGGACACCTGACCTACGAGCAGTACTTC.

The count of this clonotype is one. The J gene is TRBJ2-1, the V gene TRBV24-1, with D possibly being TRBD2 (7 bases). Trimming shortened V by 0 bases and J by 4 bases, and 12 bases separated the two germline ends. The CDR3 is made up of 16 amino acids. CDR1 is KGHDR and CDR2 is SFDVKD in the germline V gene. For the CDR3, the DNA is TGTGCCACCAGTGATTTGTCGGCGGGGGCTTACAATGAGCAGTTCTTC. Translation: CATSDLSAGAYNEQFF.

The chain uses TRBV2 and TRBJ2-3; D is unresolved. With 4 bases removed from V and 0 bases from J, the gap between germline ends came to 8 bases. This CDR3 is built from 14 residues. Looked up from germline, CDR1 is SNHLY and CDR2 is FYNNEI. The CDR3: CASSGFPSTDTQYF. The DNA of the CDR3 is TGTGCCAGCAGTGGGTTTCCTAGCACAGATACGCAGTATTTT.